The next 25 T cell receptor beta chains were all read from a single sample in a study of regulatory T cells in long-lasting Graves disease. Building of the TCR beta libraries involved iRepertoire HTBI primers and Arm-PCR of CDR3 regions. TCRdb reprocessed the multiplex PCR reads with MiXCR, giving one entry per CDR3 protein. The sample yields about 530,000 distinct CDR3 sequences, roughly 15% seen once. As to time point: newly diagnosed GD, antithyroid drugs for less than 3 months. RNA isolated from PBMCs was used to make the TCR library. The sample also formed part of further work on T cells in Graves' hyperthyroidism and ophthalmopathy.

Sample: peripheral blood mononuclear cells (PBMCs), taken at new diagnosis, from a patient treated with antithyroid drugs. Source of these receptors: a woman aged 35-65 years with Graves disease.

The chain couples TRBV6-1 to TRBJ2-5, with TRBD1 matching over 7 bases. The germline V gene encodes CDR1 MNHNS and CDR2 SASEGT. This CDR3 is built from 15 residues. The V and J ends lost 7 bases and 4 bases, in that order; junction bases with no gene match: 12. Here the CDR3 DNA reads TGTGCCAGCACCAGAACGAAAGGGGGCAGAGAGACCCAGTACTTC. Amino acid sequence: CASTRTKGGRETQYF.

This clonotype was picked up many times. The chain is built from TRBV5-1 and TRBJ1-1; D not resolved. Germline V CDR1 and CDR2: SGHRS, YFSETQ. Trimming took off 0 bases at V and 0 bases at J, with 12 bases between the two ends. The CDR3 runs to 16 residues. In DNA form, the CDR3 reads TGCGCCAGCAGCTTGGGGCAGCCAGCCATGAACACTGAAGCTTTCTTT. Translating it yields CASSLGQPAMNTEAFF.

This clonotype has ten or more counts. The chain employs TRBV6-1 and TRBJ2-7; 7 nucleotides line up with TRBD1. The germline CDR1 and CDR2 sequences are MNHNS and SASEGT. The CDR3 sequence is 14 residues long. The ends lost 6 bases at V and 3 bases at J; junction bases unmatched: 8. The CDR3 nucleotides read TGTGCCAGCAGACCCGGGACAGCGATCTACGAGCAGTACTTC. Translation gives CASRPGTAIYEQYF.

This clonotype was recorded at least ten times. The chain carries TRBV7-2 and TRBJ2-2, with 7 nucleotides matching TRBD2. Per germline, CDR1 SGHTA and CDR2 FQGNSA. This CDR3 is 15 amino acids long. Trimming cost V 7 bases and J 3 bases; bases outside gene matches: 8. CDR3 in amino acids: CASTPEGRDTGELFF. CDR3 nucleotide sequence: TGTGCCAGCACCCCGGAGGGGAGGGACACCGGGGAGCTGTTTTTT.

This clonotype showed up just a few times. The CDR3 DNA reads TGTGCCAGCAGTCCGAGGGCAGGGGCCGATCCCCTCCACTTT. Amino acids: CASSPRAGADPLHF. The J gene is TRBJ1-6, the V gene TRBV28; weak D call: TRBD1 (6 bases). The germline V gene encodes CDR1 MDHEN and CDR2 SYDVKM. The CDR3 is 14 residues long. V was cut by 5 bases and J by 13 bases, with 18 bases left in between.

This clonotype was recorded many times. The chain joins TRBV6-1 to TRBJ2-7; no clear D gene. In germline, CDR1 is MNHNS, CDR2 SASEGT. The V end was cut by 2 bases, the J end by 3 bases, with 8 bases between. The CDR3 runs to 13 residues. CDR3 coding DNA: TGTGCCAGCAGTGAAAAGATGCACTACGAGCAGTACTTC. It encodes CASSEKMHYEQYF.

In this sample, this clonotype turned up a few times. The chain couples TRBV6-1 to TRBJ1-1; D gene uncertain. Germline CDR1 MNHNS, CDR2 SASEGT. The CDR3 is made up of 12 amino acids. V was shortened by 5 bases and J by 13 bases, with 17 bases between the two germline ends. The CDR3 sequence is CASSNKPSEVFF. For the CDR3, the DNA is TGTGCCAGCAGTAACAAGCCGTCGGAGGTTTTCTTT.

This clonotype was seen many times. V gene TRBV6-5 combines with J gene TRBJ2-7, with a tentative D call TRBD2 (7 bases). The CDR3 runs 16 residues. CDR1 MNHEY and CDR2 SVGAGI come from the germline V gene. Between the trimmed V and J ends, which lost 0 bases and 4 bases, there was a span of 16 bases. The CDR3 region is CASSYSRQAGGYEQYF. The CDR3 nucleotides read TGTGCCAGCAGTTACTCACGACAGGCCGGGGGGTACGAGCAGTACTTC.

This clonotype was observed many times. The chain combines TRBV3-1 with TRBJ2-1, with D unclear. Germline loops: CDR1 LGHDT, CDR2 YNNKEL (reference sequence). Deletions cut 7 bases from V and 5 bases from J, with 24 bases between. The CDR3 is 17 residues long. Written as DNA, the CDR3 is TGTGCCAGCACCTCCCGACGGGCCTTCAGACACAACAATGAGCAGTTCTTC. It translates to CASTSRRAFRHNNEQFF.

This clonotype was observed at least ten times. The rearrangement uses TRBV10-3 and TRBJ1-1, with D perhaps TRBD1 (5 bases). This CDR3 has 13 residues. Trimming took 0 bases from V and 10 from J, leaving 12 bases between them. From germline, CDR1 is ENHRY and CDR2 SYGVKD. This CDR3 reads CAISESKGAGAFF. CDR3 coding DNA: TGTGCCATCAGTGAGTCGAAAGGGGCGGGAGCTTTCTTT.

This clonotype was seen a few times. The chain combines TRBV7-9 with TRBJ1-1, with 7 bases fitting TRBD1. This CDR3 has 13 residues. V lost 5 bases to trimming and J lost 3 bases; unmatched junction nucleotides: 3. Germline V gene sequence: CDR1 SEHNR, CDR2 FQNEAQ (reference sequence). CDR3 sequence (DNA): TGTGCCAGCAGCGGGACAGCGTACACTGAAGCTTTCTTT. Residues: CASSGTAYTEAFF.

This clonotype occurred a few times. This chain connects TRBV6-1 to TRBJ1-6; D ambiguous. Trimming left V 6 bases short and J 0 bases short, with 9 bases between. Per the germline V gene, CDR1 is MNHNS and CDR2 is SASEGT. The CDR3 contains 15 residues. Written as DNA, the CDR3 is TGTGCCAGCAGAGACGGGAGCTCCTATAATTCACCCCTCCACTTT. It translates to CASRDGSSYNSPLHF.

This clonotype was found many times. V is TRBV5-1 and J is TRBJ2-3; D not resolved. Germline CDR1 is SGHRS and CDR2 is YFSETQ. This CDR3 is built from 17 residues. Between the trimmed V and J ends, which lost 0 bases and 2 bases, there was a span of 16 bases. DNA for the CDR3: TGCGCCAGCAGCTTGGCGCTCCGGAGACCAGACACAGATACGCAGTATTTT. As protein: CASSLALRRPDTDTQYF.

V usage is TRBV28 and J usage is TRBJ1-5; D gene ambiguous. V lost 7 bases to trimming and J lost 9 bases, with 13 bases between them. The V gene's germline CDR1 is MDHEN and CDR2 SYDVKM. The CDR3 covers 12 residues. The DNA for the CDR3 is TGTGCCAGCACCACGGCCACTGGGCCCCAGCATTTT. It codes for CASTTATGPQHF.

Regarding this clonotype: Germline is not matched at one junction end, which may reflect a read error. The V call is TRBV12-3 or TRBV12-4, the J call TRBJ1-6; no clear D gene. The length of the CDR3 is 15 residues. CDR3 DNA: TGTGCCAGCAGACCCTCATACCTCGATAATTCACCCCTCCACTTC. It codes for CASRPSYLDNSPLHF.

This chain uses TRBV11-2 with TRBJ2-7; TRBD1 matches at 8 bases. With 0 bases clipped from V and 6 bases from J, the junction kept 7 bases outside the gene matches. The CDR3 is made up of 15 amino acids. Germline lookup yields CDR1 SGHAT and CDR2 FQNNGV. Here the CDR3 reads CASSLDLGDRGEQYF. Here the CDR3 DNA reads TGTGCCAGCAGCTTAGATCTCGGTGACAGGGGCGAGCAGTACTTC. The full variable domain, in which reference TRBV11-2 and TRBJ2-7 provide the parts outside the CDR3, is EAGVAQSPRYKIIEKRQSVAFWCNPISGHATLYWYQQILGQGPKLLIQFQNNGVVDDSQLPKDRFSAERLKGVDSTLKIQPAKLEDSAVYLCASSLDLGDRGEQYFGPGTRLTVT.

This clonotype occurred many times. The chain uses TRBV5-5 and TRBJ2-5; D is possibly TRBD2 (6 bases). V dropped 4 bases and J dropped 5 bases, with 18 bases sitting between them. Germline CDR1 reads SGHKS; CDR2 reads YYEKEE (reference sequence). The CDR3 is 15 residues long. The CDR3 reads CASSLVRGGVETQYF. The CDR3 DNA follows: TGTGCCAGCAGCCTCGTTAGGGGAGGTGTGGAGACCCAGTACTTC. The full variable domain, rest sourced from reference TRBV5-5 and TRBJ2-5, is DAGVTQSPTHLIKTRGQQVTLRCSPISGHKSVSWYQQVLGQGPQFIFQYYEKEERGRGNFPDRFSARQFPNYSSELNVNALLLGDSALYLCASSLVRGGVETQYFGPGTRLLVL.

This clonotype has only a few counts. The J gene is TRBJ2-2, the V gene TRBV20-1, with 10 bases identical to TRBD1. CDR1 and CDR2 from the germline V gene are DFQATT and SNEGSKA (reference sequence). V lost 2 bases, J lost 3 bases, and 6 bases stayed unmatched. This CDR3 contains 16 residues. This CDR3 reads CSARSGDRGDTGELFF. CDR3 coding DNA: TGCAGTGCTAGATCGGGGGACAGGGGAGACACCGGGGAGCTGTTTTTT.

This clonotype has a count of ten or more. The V gene is TRBV3-1, the J gene TRBJ2-1; TRBD1 matches at 11 bases. Germline V gives CDR1 LGHDT, CDR2 YNNKEL (reference sequence). This CDR3 is built from 15 residues. V was pared by 4 bases and J by 7 bases, with 6 bases of the junction left unmatched. In nucleotides, the CDR3 is TGTGCCAGCAGCCCGGGACAGGGGGGAGATAATGAGCAGTTCTTC. Translation gives CASSPGQGGDNEQFF.

The DNA of the CDR3 is TGTGCCAGCACCTATTGGACCGGGGCACCCAAAAAAGATTTAATGAACACTGAAGCTTTCTTT. Protein: CASTYWTGAPKKDLMNTEAFF. The chain links TRBV7-8 to TRBJ1-1; weak D call: TRBD1 (5 bases). V was pared by 7 bases and J by 0 bases, with 33 bases between. This CDR3 is 21 amino acids long. The germline CDR1 and CDR2 sequences are SGHVS and FQNEAQ.

In this sample, this clonotype turned up a few times. The rearrangement joins TRBV19 to TRBJ1-3; D remains ambiguous. In germline, CDR1 is LNHDA, CDR2 SQIVND (reference sequence). CDR3 length: 14 residues. Trimming left V 4 bases short and J 1 base short, with 8 bases between. The CDR3 region is CASSRPASGNTIYF. The CDR3 DNA follows: TGTGCCAGTAGTAGGCCCGCGTCTGGAAACACCATATATTTT.

This clonotype was seen a few times. The chain has TRBV12-5 and TRBJ2-1; D may be TRBD2 (5 bases). V was clipped by 5 bases and J by 0 bases, with 8 bases between them. CDR3 length: 14 residues. CDR1 and CDR2 (germline): LGHNT, FRNRAP. CDR3: CASGRGNSYNEQFF. In nucleotides, the CDR3 is TGTGCTAGTGGTAGAGGGAACTCCTACAATGAGCAGTTCTTC.

The rearrangement joins TRBV14 to TRBJ2-5; D possibly uses TRBD1 or TRBD2 (5 bases each). The V gene lost 4 bases and the J gene lost 3 bases, with 12 bases spanning the gap. The CDR3 has 14 amino acids. Per germline, CDR1 SGHDN and CDR2 FVKESK. The DNA of the CDR3 is TGTGCCAGCAGCCCCGGGACGTTCAAAGAGACCCAGTACTTC. Translated: CASSPGTFKETQYF.

In its sample, this clonotype was seen a few times. The chain has TRBV9 and TRBJ2-3, with D maybe TRBD1 (6 bases). CDR1 SGDLS and CDR2 YYNGEE come from the germline V gene. The CDR3 runs to 15 residues. V was pared by 2 bases and J by 2 bases, with 12 bases between. CDR3 sequence (DNA): TGTGCCAGCAGCGTTTATGGACAGCCCACAGATACGCAGTATTTT. Encoded protein: CASSVYGQPTDTQYF.

The V gene is TRBV12-3 or TRBV12-4, the J gene TRBJ1-4; 8 bases are shared with TRBD1. The junction had 5 bases not matched to a gene; V was cut back by 5 bases and J by 0 bases. The CDR3 consists of 16 residues. For the CDR3, the DNA is TGTGCCAGCAGTCGCACAGGGGGAGCAACTAATGAAAAACTGTTTTTT. Protein product: CASSRTGGATNEKLFF.